The 6 T cell receptor beta chains below all came from one sample that was sequenced in a study of pediatric ulcerative colitis. The assay was immunoSEQ multiplex PCR, and TCRdb's table has in-frame clones only and misses some. This table has tens of thousands of clones, about nine tenths appearing once. The specimen was blood. The origin of the receptors is a boy aged 10-17 years who was a control in a study of pediatric ulcerative colitis.

The V call is TRBV5-1, the J call TRBJ2-7; D is possibly TRBD1 (6 bases). The germline CDR1 and CDR2 sequences are SGHRS and YFSETQ. The V end lost 0 bases, the J end lost 5 bases, and 9 bases lay between the germline ends. CDR3 length: 13 amino acids. For the CDR3, the DNA is TGCGCCAGCAGCTTGGGGGCAGGGGACGAGCAGTACTTC. Translation gives CASSLGAGDEQYF.

This clone was seen just once. The J gene is TRBJ2-2, the V gene TRBV7-2; 9 bases align to TRBD2. The CDR3 length is 14 residues. Per germline, CDR1 SGHTA and CDR2 FQGNSA. V trimming: 4 bases; J trimming: 8 bases; junction bases outside the gene matches: 5. CDR3 sequence: CASSSGLARGELFF. CDR3 in DNA: TGTGCCAGCAGCTCCGGACTAGCGCGGGGGGAGCTGTTTTTT.

The CDR3 loop is CASRTTGSGYEQYF. The CDR3 DNA reads as TGTGCCAGCAGGACGACAGGGTCCGGCTACGAGCAGTACTTC. J is TRBJ2-7 and V is TRBV6-1; 7 bases are shared with TRBD1. V shed 6 bases and J 3 bases; nucleotides not matched to a gene: 8. The CDR3 is made up of 14 amino acids. Germline values: CDR1 MNHNS, CDR2 SASEGT.

The V gene is TRBV19, the J gene TRBJ2-2; 7 bases are a match to TRBD1. This CDR3 region has 14 residues. Germline loops: CDR1 LNHDA, CDR2 SQIVND (reference sequence). With V trimmed by 5 bases and J by 7 bases, 7 bases remained unmatched. For the CDR3, the DNA is TGTGCCAGTAGTTCACAGGGGATCGACGGGGAGCTGTTTTTT. Amino acid sequence: CASSSQGIDGELFF.

The chain joins TRBV7-6 to TRBJ2-3; D is ambiguous. V shed 4 bases and J shed 2 bases, with 7 bases lying between them. Germline V gives CDR1 SGHVS, CDR2 FNYEAQ. This CDR3 has 13 residues. CDR3 sequence: CASSSDPTDTQYF. DNA of the CDR3: TGTGCCAGCAGCTCGGACCCCACAGATACGCAGTATTTT.

The CDR3 region is CASSPGGLAVPYEQYF. The CDR3 DNA reads as TGTGCCAGCAGCCCGGGGGGTCTAGCGGTACCCTACGAGCAGTACTTC. The gene calls are TRBV5-4 and TRBJ2-7; 7 positions agree with TRBD2. V lost 4 bases to trimming and J lost 2 bases; unmatched junction nucleotides: 12. The CDR3 totals 16 residues. Looked up from germline, CDR1 is SGHNT and CDR2 is YYREEE (reference sequence).